Listed here are 25 T cell receptor beta chains from one sample, sequenced in a study. Assay used: immunoSEQ multiplex PCR; TCRdb lists only in-frame clones, some missing. The data contain tens of thousands of clones, over 85% of them seen just once; the ten biggest clones take up around 4.5%. Sample: PBMCs. Receptors were obtained from a man in his forties or fifties with rheumatoid arthritis.

This rearrangement joins TRBV28 to TRBJ1-1, with no clear D. V lost 5 bases and J 4 bases, leaving 14 bases between the germline ends. Germline assignment: CDR1 MDHEN and CDR2 SYDVKM. This CDR3 region has 14 residues. CDR3 DNA sequence: TGTGCCAGCAGTGCTCAAGGGAGAGCCACTGAAGCTTTCTTT. Its translation: CASSAQGRATEAFF.

CDR3 bases: TGTGCCAGCAGTGGTTTGAGGATCTATGAAGCTTTCTTT. It is translated as CASSGLRIYEAFF. The chain is built from TRBV12-3 or TRBV12-4 and TRBJ1-1, with no clear D. Between the trimmed V and J ends, which lost 5 bases and 7 bases, there was a span of 14 bases. CDR3 length equals 13 residues.

This rearrangement joins TRBV19 to TRBJ1-1, with 7 bases that match TRBD1. V was pared by 1 base and J by 4 bases, with 12 bases of the junction left unmatched. CDR3 length equals 17 residues. Per the germline V gene, CDR1 is LNHDA and CDR2 is SQIVND (reference sequence). This CDR3 reads CASSIGGGGRGFTEAFF. The CDR3 bases are TGTGCCAGTAGTATAGGAGGGGGCGGCAGGGGGTTCACTGAAGCTTTCTTT.

CDR3 amino acids: CASSLGWGNTEAFF. The CDR3, as DNA: TGTGCCAGCAGCCTAGGGTGGGGGAACACTGAAGCTTTCTTT. This chain links TRBV3-1 (or the pseudogene TRBV3-2) with TRBJ1-1; D is ambiguous. CDR1 is LGHDT, CDR2 YNNKEL, per germline (reference sequence). The CDR3 spans 14 residues. V was trimmed by 4 bases and J by 1 base, leaving 10 bases between them.

V is TRBV11-2 and J is TRBJ2-1, with 11 bases that match TRBD2. Trimming at V came to 5 bases and at J to 4 bases, leaving 7 bases not matched to a gene. The CDR3 is made up of 16 amino acids. Germline values: CDR1 SGHAT, CDR2 FQNNGV. DNA of the CDR3: TGTGCCAGCAGCCCCAATTTAGCGGGAGGGTACAATGAGCAGTTCTTC. Its translation is CASSPNLAGGYNEQFF.

J is TRBJ2-2 and V is TRBV10-3; TRBD2 might be the D (5 bases). CDR1 and CDR2 (germline): ENHRY, SYGVKD. CDR3 size: 15 residues. Trimming took off 2 bases at V and 5 bases at J, with 12 bases between the two ends. The CDR3 region has the DNA TGTGCCATCAGTGAGGCCTTACCGGGGACCGGGGAGCTGTTTTTT. Protein: CAISEALPGTGELFF.

The chain has TRBV28 and TRBJ2-3; 8 bases fit TRBD1. The length of the CDR3 is 14 residues. Germline-derived CDR1 and CDR2 are MDHEN and SYDVKM. V lost 6 bases and J lost 1; bases outside the gene matches: 3. As DNA, the CDR3 is TGTGCCAGCAGCCAGACAGGGGGCACAGATACGCAGTATTTT. Protein sequence: CASSQTGGTDTQYF.

J is TRBJ1-1 and V is TRBV27; D may be TRBD1 (5 bases). Trimming pared 5 bases from V and 1 base from J, leaving 14 bases between. This CDR3 comprises 15 residues. CDR1 MNHEY and CDR2 SMNVEV come from the germline V gene (reference sequence). CDR3 sequence reads: CASSLYTGGNTEAFF. CDR3 nucleotides: TGTGCCAGCAGTCTATATACAGGTGGGAACACTGAAGCTTTCTTT.

The J gene is TRBJ1-3, the V gene TRBV19; tentatively, D is TRBD1 (5 bases). V dropped 4 bases and J dropped 4 bases, with 11 bases sitting between them. This CDR3 is 14 amino acids long. The germline CDR1 and CDR2 sequences are LNHDA and SQIVND (reference sequence). The chain's CDR3 is CASSTQASGNTIYF. DNA for the CDR3: TGTGCCAGTAGTACACAGGCAAGCGGAAACACCATATATTTT.

This clone is a singleton in its sample. This chain links TRBV5-1 with TRBJ2-5, with D possibly matching TRBD2 (6 bases). Germline CDR1 and CDR2: SGHRS and YFSETQ. The CDR3 is made up of 15 amino acids. Between the trimmed V and J ends, which lost 1 base and 2 bases, there was a span of 12 bases. The CDR3 nucleotides are TGCGCCAGCAGCTTGAATTTGCGGGGTCAAGAGACCCAGTACTTC. Protein sequence: CASSLNLRGQETQYF. Drawing the rest from reference TRBV5-1 and TRBJ2-5, the complete variable domain is KAGVTQTPRYLIKTRGQQVTLSCSPISGHRSVSWYQQTPGQGLQFLFEYFSETQRNKGNFPGRFSGRQFSNSRSEMNVSTLELGDSALYLCASSLNLRGQETQYFGPGTRLLVL.

The genes are TRBV29-1 and TRBJ2-3; D remains ambiguous. The CDR3 has 13 amino acids. CDR1 and CDR2 from the germline V gene are SQVTM and ANQGSEA. Trimming stripped 5 bases from V and 10 bases from J, with 19 bases between. CDR3 DNA: TGCAGCGTTCTACACCCGGGTGCAAGGGCGCAGTATTTT. Protein sequence: CSVLHPGARAQYF.

The V call is TRBV6-2 or TRBV6-3, the J call TRBJ1-6; D possibly corresponds to TRBD1 (5 bases). Deletions cut 6 bases from V and 7 bases from J, with 13 bases between. This CDR3 spans 14 amino acids. Germline CDR1 and CDR2: MNHEY and SVGEGT. The CDR3 region has the DNA TGTGCCAGCAGCAGGGCCTCGGGAAATTCACCCCTCCACTTT. Translated, it gives CASSRASGNSPLHF.

This clone was seen a single time. The rearrangement uses TRBV4-3 and TRBJ2-2; a weak D match, TRBD2 (5 bases). Germline CDR1 and CDR2: LGHNA and YSLEER. This CDR3 contains 13 residues. V was cut by 4 bases and J by 6 bases, with 9 bases left in between. CDR3 region: CASSRSGAGELFF. CDR3 in DNA: TGCGCCAGCAGCCGCTCCGGGGCCGGGGAGCTGTTTTTT.

The V gene is TRBV5-4, the J gene TRBJ1-5, with a weak D call TRBD1 (6 bases). Trimming pared 5 bases from V and 2 bases from J, leaving 20 bases between. The germline V gene has CDR1 SGHNT and CDR2 YYREEE (reference sequence). The CDR3 spans 17 residues. This CDR3 reads CASSILKTGNGNQPQHF. The CDR3 nucleotides are TGTGCCAGCAGTATACTGAAAACAGGGAATGGCAATCAGCCCCAGCATTTT.

This chain connects TRBV2 to TRBJ2-5, with D possibly TRBD1 on 7 matching bases. Trimming took 6 bases from V and 5 from J, leaving 10 bases between them. Germline values: CDR1 SNHLY, CDR2 FYNNEI. The CDR3 runs 12 residues. CDR3 sequence reads: CASSRGRETQYF. The CDR3 region has the DNA TGTGCCAGCAGCAGGGGGAGGGAGACCCAGTACTTC.

This chain links TRBV6-5 with TRBJ2-1, with D tentatively TRBD1 (6 bases). V was pared by 9 bases and J by 1 base, with 13 bases between. This CDR3 is 14 amino acids long. Germline lookup yields CDR1 MNHEY and CDR2 SVGAGI. The CDR3 DNA reads as TGTGCCAGTAGGTCCAGGGGTTCCTACAATGAGCAGTTCTTC. Protein product: CASRSRGSYNEQFF.

V gene TRBV2 combines with J gene TRBJ1-5; TRBD1 aligns across 7 bases. The CDR3 covers 14 residues. After removal of 8 bases from V and 0 bases from J, the junction contained 4 bases not matched to a gene. Germline CDR1 reads SNHLY; CDR2 reads FYNNEI. This CDR3 is CASGTEYSNQPQHF. The CDR3 DNA reads as TGTGCCAGCGGGACAGAATATAGCAATCAGCCCCAGCATTTT.

The chain carries TRBV18 and TRBJ1-2; no clear D. CDR1 is KGHSH and CDR2 is LQKENI in the germline V gene. V was pared by 3 bases and J by 1 base, with 12 bases between. The CDR3 length is 15 residues. The CDR3 sequence is CASSPLAESNYGYTF. CDR3 DNA: TGTGCCAGCTCACCGTTGGCGGAAAGTAACTATGGCTACACCTTC.

This clone was detected once. The chain links TRBV27 to TRBJ2-1, with TRBD2 identical over 8 bases. The CDR3 has 14 residues. CDR1 MNHEY and CDR2 SMNVEV come from the germline V gene (reference sequence). Trimming at V came to 4 bases and at J to 9 bases, leaving 8 bases not matched to a gene. The CDR3 protein is CASSSFGLAGEQFF. In DNA, the CDR3 is TGTGCCAGCAGTTCCTTTGGACTAGCTGGTGAGCAGTTCTTC.

This clone was detected once. The V and J genes are TRBV20-1 and TRBJ1-4; D remains unclear. Germline CDR1 reads DFQATT; CDR2 reads SNEGSKA (reference sequence). The CDR3 is 14 residues long. The germline V and J ends were trimmed by 3 bases and 0 bases, with 8 bases remaining between them. CDR3 coding DNA: TGCAGTGCTAGTAAGGCGGCAACTAATGAAAAACTGTTTTTT. Translating gives CSASKAATNEKLFF.

The chain employs TRBV28 and TRBJ1-1; D uncertain. Trimming took off 7 bases at V and 12 bases at J, with 15 bases between the two ends. CDR1 is MDHEN, CDR2 SYDVKM, per germline. The CDR3 has 11 amino acids. The CDR3 here is CASKEQINSFF. The CDR3 bases are TGTGCCAGCAAAGAACAGATTAACTCTTTCTTT.

The chain carries TRBV5-1 and TRBJ1-2; D remains ambiguous. Per the germline V gene, CDR1 is SGHRS and CDR2 is YFSETQ. The V end lost 3 bases, the J end lost 4 bases, and 10 bases lay between the germline ends. The CDR3 has 13 residues. The CDR3 spells CASSSDGTYGYTF. Written as DNA, the CDR3 is TGCGCCAGCAGCTCGGACGGTACCTATGGCTACACCTTC.

The gene calls are TRBV28 and TRBJ2-7; no firm D call. The CDR3 totals 11 residues. The V gene lost 5 bases and the J gene lost 6 bases, with 8 bases spanning the gap. Germline V gene lookup returns CDR1 MDHEN and CDR2 SYDVKM. The CDR3 DNA follows: TGTGCCAGCAGTCCCGGCCCCGAGCAGTACTTC. Translation: CASSPGPEQYF.

This chain joins TRBV27 and TRBJ2-5; D is undetermined. Trimming removed 3 bases from V and 5 bases from J, with 13 bases in between. This CDR3 is 14 amino acids long. Germline CDR1 is MNHEY and CDR2 is SMNVEV (reference sequence). The CDR3 DNA sequence: TGTGCCAGCAGTTTCAGGCCGCTGTGGGAGACCCAGTACTTC. It is translated as CASSFRPLWETQYF.

V and J are TRBV5-4 and TRBJ2-7; the D is unclear. The CDR3 runs 12 residues. CDR1 is SGHNT, CDR2 YYREEE, per germline (reference sequence). Trimming took off 1 base at V and 3 bases at J, with 5 bases between the two ends. The CDR3 DNA follows: TGTGCCAGCAGCTTGTGGGGCTACGAGCAGTACTTC. Translated, it gives CASSLWGYEQYF.